This entry is about one TCR beta chain. The PCR ran on 60 Vbeta and 13 Jbeta primers. Produced via immunoSEQ multiplex PCR; TCRdb's table is partial and in-frame only. The sample table includes fewer than 85,000 clones. This sample was included in a study of cytomegalovirus exposure and HLA in healthy donors. This CDR3 region has 17 residues. Germline V gives CDR1 SGHTA, CDR2 FQGTGA. Losses at the gene ends were 5 bases for V and 4 bases for J; bases not matched to a gene: 9. This receptor was identified in a woman in her thirties or forties in good health and CMV-seropositive. The chain employs TRBV7-3 and TRBJ2-1; 12 nucleotides match TRBD2. The sequencing input was PBMCs. Written as DNA, the CDR3 is TGTGCCAGCAGCCCACAGACTAGCGGGAGAGTTTACAATGAGCAGTTCTTC. Translating gives CASSPQTSGRVYNEQFF.